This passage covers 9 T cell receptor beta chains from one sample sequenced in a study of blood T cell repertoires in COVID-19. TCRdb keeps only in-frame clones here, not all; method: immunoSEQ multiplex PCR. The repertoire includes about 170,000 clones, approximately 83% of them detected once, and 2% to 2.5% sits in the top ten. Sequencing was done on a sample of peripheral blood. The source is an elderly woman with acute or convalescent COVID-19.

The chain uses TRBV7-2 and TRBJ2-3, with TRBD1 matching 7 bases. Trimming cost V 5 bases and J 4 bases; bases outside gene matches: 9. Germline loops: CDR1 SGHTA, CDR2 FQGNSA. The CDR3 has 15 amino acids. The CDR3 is CASSDDRVGSDTQYF. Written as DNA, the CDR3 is TGTGCCAGCAGCGATGACAGGGTAGGGTCAGATACGCAGTATTTT.

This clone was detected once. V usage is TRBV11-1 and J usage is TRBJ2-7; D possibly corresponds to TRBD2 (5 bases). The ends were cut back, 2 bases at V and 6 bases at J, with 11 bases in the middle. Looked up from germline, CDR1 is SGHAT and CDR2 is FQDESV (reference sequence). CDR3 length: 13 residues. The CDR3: CASSLMSRGEQYF. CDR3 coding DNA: TGTGCCAGCAGCTTAATGAGCCGGGGCGAGCAGTACTTC. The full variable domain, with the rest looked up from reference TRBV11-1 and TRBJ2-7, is EAEVAQSPRYKITEKSQAVAFWCDPISGHATLYWYRQILGQGPELLVQFQDESVVDDSQLPKDRFSAERLKGVDSTLKIQPAELGDSAMYLCASSLMSRGEQYFGPGTRLTVT.

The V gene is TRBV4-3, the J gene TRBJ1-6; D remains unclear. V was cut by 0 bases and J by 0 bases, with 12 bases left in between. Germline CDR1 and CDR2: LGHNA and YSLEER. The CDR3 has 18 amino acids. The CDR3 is CASSQDHMGSSYNSPLHF. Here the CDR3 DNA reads TGCGCCAGCAGCCAAGATCATATGGGGAGCTCCTATAATTCACCCCTCCACTTT.

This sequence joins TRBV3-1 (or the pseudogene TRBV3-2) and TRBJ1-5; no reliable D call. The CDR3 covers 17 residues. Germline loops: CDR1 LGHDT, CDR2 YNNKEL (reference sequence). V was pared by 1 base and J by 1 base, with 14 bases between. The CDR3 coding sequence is TGTGCCAGCAGCCAAGCCGGTCGGGTAGAGAGCAATCAGCCCCAGCATTTT. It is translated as CASSQAGRVESNQPQHF.

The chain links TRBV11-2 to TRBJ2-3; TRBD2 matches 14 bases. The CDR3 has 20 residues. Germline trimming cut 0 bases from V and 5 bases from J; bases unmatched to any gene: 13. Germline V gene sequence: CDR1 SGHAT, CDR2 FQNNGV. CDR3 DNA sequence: TGTGCCAGCAGCTTAGAGGTTAGGGTTTGGGGGACTAGCGGGAGAGATACGCAGTATTTT. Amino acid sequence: CASSLEVRVWGTSGRDTQYF.

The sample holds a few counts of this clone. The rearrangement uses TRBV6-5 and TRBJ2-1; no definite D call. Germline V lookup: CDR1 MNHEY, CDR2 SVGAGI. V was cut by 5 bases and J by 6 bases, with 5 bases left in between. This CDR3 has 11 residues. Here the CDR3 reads CASSRGNEQFF. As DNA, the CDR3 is TGTGCCAGCAGTAGAGGCAATGAGCAGTTCTTC.

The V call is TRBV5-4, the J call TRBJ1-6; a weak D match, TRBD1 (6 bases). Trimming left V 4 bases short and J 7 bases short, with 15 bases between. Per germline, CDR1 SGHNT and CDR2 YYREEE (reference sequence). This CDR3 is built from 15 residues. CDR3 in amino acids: CASSNRGQLNSPLHF. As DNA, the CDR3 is TGTGCCAGCAGCAACCGAGGACAGCTAAATTCACCCCTCCACTTT.

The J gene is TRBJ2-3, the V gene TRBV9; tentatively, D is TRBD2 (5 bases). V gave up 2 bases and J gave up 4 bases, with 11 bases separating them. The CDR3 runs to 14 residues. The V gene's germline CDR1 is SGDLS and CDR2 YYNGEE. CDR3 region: CASSVTGYADTQYF. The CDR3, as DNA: TGTGCCAGCAGCGTTACGGGATATGCAGATACGCAGTATTTT.

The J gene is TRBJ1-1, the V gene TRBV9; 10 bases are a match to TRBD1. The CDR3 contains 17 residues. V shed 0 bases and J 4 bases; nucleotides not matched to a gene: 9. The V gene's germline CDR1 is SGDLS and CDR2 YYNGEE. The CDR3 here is CASSVVRTGGLGTEAFF. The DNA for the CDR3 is TGTGCCAGCAGCGTAGTGAGGACAGGGGGGCTTGGCACTGAAGCTTTCTTT.